This T cell receptor (beta chain) was retrieved from a study of CD8+ T cells in alopecia areata. For the study at large: Those treated were given oral tofacitinib at 5 to 10 mg twice daily.

Broader study findings: Scalp samples also contribute reads from the resident alphabeta T cells found in normal skin. Researchers report lesional scalp, most notably alopecia totalis/universalis, outstripped normal scalp in clonality.

The CDR3 is 16 residues long. V was pared by 5 bases and J by 5 bases, with 21 bases between. Germline CDR1 SGHTA, CDR2 FQGNSA. This clone showed up many times. The antigen remains undetermined. After isolation, RNA underwent reverse transcription to generate cDNA as the sequencing template. Clones were sequenced by immunoSEQ multiplex PCR, and TCRdb holds only the in-frame ones, with some missing. The sample includes around 250,000 clones, under 80% of them seen just once. Researchers took lesional scalp punch biopsies and peripheral blood from people who were alopecia areata patients. This receptor was identified in a human donor with alopecia areata. Here the sequenced sample was CD4+ T cells sorted from blood, taken at week 0. The genes are TRBV7-2 and TRBJ2-5, with D perhaps being TRBD1 or TRBD2 (6 bases each). This chain's CDR3 is CASSPERGQGRETQYF. CDR3 in DNA: TGTGCCAGCAGCCCCGAGCGCGGCCAGGGGAGGGAGACCCAGTACTTC.